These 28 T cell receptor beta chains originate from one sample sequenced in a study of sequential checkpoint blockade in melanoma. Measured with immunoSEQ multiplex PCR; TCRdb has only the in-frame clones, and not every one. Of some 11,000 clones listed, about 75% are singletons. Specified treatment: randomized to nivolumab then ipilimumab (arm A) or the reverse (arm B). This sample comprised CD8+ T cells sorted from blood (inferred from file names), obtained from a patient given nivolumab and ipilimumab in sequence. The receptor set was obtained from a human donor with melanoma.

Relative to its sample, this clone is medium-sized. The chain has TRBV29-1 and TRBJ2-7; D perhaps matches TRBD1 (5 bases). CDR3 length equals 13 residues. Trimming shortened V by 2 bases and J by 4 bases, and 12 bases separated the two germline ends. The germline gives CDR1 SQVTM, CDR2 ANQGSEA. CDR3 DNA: TGCAGCGTTGAAAAGGGGCCCCGATACGAGCAGTACTTC. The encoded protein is CSVEKGPRYEQYF.

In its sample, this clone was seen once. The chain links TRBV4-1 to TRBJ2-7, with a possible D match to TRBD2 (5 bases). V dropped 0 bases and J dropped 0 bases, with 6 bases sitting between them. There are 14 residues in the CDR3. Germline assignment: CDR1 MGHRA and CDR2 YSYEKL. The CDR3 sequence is CASSQERGSYEQYF. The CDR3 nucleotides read TGCGCCAGCAGCCAAGAACGGGGCTCCTACGAGCAGTACTTC.

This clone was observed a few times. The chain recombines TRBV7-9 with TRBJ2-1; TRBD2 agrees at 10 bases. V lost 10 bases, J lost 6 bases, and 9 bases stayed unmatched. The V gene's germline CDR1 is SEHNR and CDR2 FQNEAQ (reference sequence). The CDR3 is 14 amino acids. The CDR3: CATLTRLAGNEQFF. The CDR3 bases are TGTGCCACCTTAACGCGACTAGCGGGCAATGAGCAGTTCTTC.

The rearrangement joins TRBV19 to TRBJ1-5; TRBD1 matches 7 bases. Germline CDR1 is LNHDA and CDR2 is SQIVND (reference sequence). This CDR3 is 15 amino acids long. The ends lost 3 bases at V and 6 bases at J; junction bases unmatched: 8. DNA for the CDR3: TGTGCCAGTAGTATCCGACAGGGAGGTAGTCAGCCCCAGCATTTT. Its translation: CASSIRQGGSQPQHF.

The CDR3 reads CASSLDSSTDTQYF. In nucleotides, the CDR3 is TGTGCCAGCAGCTTGGACAGTAGCACAGATACGCAGTATTTT. V gene TRBV5-5 combines with J gene TRBJ2-3; no firm D call. The CDR3 covers 14 residues. The V end lost 0 bases, the J end lost 0 bases, and 5 bases lay between the germline ends. CDR1 SGHKS and CDR2 YYEKEE come from the germline V gene (reference sequence).

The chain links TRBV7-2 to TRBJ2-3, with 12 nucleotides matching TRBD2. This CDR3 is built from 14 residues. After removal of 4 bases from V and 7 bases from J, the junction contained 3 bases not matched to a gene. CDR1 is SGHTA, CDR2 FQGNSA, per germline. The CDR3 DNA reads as TGTGCCAGCAGCTCGGGACTAGCGGGCCATACGCAGTATTTT. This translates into CASSSGLAGHTQYF.

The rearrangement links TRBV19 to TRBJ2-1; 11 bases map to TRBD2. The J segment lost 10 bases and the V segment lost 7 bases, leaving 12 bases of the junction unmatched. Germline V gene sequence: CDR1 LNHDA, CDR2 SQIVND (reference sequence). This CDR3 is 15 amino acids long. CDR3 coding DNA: TGTGCCAGTACCCTGGCTAGCGGGGGGTTGGGGGAGCAGTTCTTC. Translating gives CASTLASGGLGEQFF.

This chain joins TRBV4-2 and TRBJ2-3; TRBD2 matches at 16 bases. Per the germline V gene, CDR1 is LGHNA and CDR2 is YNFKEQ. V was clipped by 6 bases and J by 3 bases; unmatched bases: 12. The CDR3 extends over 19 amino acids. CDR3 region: CASRGNPGLAGGVTDTQYF. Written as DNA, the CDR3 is TGTGCCAGCAGGGGAAACCCGGGACTAGCGGGGGGGGTAACAGATACGCAGTATTTT.

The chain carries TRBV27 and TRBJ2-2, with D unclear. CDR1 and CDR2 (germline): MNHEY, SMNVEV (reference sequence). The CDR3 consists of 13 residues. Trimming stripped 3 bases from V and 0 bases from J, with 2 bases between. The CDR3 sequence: CASSFANTGELFF. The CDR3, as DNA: TGTGCCAGCAGTTTCGCGAACACCGGGGAGCTGTTTTTT.

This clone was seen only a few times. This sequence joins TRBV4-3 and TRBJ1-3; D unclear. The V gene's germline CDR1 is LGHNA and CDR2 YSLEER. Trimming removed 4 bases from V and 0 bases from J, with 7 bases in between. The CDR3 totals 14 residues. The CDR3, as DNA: TGCGCCAGCAGCCCCCCCAGCTCTGGAAACACCATATATTTT. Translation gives CASSPPSSGNTIYF.

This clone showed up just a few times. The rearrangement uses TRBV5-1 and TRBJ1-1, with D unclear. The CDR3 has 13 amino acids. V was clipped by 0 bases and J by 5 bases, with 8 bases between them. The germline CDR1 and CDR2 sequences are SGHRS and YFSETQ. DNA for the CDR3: TGCGCCAGCAGCTTGGGGGTCGGGACTGAAGCTTTCTTT. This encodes CASSLGVGTEAFF.

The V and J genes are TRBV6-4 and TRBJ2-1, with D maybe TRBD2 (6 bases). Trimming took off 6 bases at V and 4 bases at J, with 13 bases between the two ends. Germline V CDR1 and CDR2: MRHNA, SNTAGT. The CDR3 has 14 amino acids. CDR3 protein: CASSPTGEYNEQFF. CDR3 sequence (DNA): TGTGCCAGCAGCCCAACGGGGGAATACAATGAGCAGTTCTTC.

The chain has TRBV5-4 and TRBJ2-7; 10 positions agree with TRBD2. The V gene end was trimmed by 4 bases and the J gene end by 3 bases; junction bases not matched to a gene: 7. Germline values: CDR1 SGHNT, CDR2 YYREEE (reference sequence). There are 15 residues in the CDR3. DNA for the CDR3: TGTGCCAGCAGCCCCCGAGCGGGAGGGCTCTACGAGCAGTACTTC. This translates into CASSPRAGGLYEQYF.

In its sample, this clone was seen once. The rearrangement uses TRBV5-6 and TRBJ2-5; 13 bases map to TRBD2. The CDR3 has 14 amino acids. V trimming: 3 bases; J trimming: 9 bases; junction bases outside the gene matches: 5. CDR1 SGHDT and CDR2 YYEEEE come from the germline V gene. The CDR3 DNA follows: TGTGCCAGCAGCTGGGGGACTAGCGGGAACTCCCAGTACTTC. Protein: CASSWGTSGNSQYF.

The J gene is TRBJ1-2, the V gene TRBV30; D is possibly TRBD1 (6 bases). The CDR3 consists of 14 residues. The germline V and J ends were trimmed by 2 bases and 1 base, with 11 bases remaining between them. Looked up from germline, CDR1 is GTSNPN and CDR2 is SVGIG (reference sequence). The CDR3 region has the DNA TGTGCCTGGAGTCTCAGGGGCAATAACTATGGCTACACCTTC. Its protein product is CAWSLRGNNYGYTF.

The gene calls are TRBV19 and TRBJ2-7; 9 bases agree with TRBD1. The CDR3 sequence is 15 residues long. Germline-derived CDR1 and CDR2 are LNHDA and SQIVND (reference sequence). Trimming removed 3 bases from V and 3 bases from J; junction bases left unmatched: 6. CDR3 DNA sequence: TGTGCCAGTAGTATCCCAGGACAGGGGTTCTACGAGCAGTACTTC. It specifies CASSIPGQGFYEQYF. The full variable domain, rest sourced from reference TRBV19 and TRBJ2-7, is DGGITQSPKYLFRKEGQNVTLSCEQNLNHDAMYWYRQDPGQGLRLIYYSQIVNDFQKGDIAEGYSVSREKKESFPLTVTSAQKNPTAFYLCASSIPGQGFYEQYFGPGTRLTVT.

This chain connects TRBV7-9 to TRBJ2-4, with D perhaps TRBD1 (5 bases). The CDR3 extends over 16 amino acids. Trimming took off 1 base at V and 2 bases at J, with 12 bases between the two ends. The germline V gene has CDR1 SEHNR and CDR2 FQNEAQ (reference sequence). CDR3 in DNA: TGTGCCAGCAGCTTAGATTTGCAGGGTTCCAAAAACATTCAGTACTTC. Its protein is CASSLDLQGSKNIQYF.

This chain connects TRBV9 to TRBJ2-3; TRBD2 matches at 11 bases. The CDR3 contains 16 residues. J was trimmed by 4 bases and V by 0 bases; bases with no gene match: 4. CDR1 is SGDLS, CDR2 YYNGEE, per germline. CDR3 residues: CASSVVLAGGPDTQYF. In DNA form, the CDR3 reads TGTGCCAGCAGCGTAGTTCTAGCGGGAGGCCCAGATACGCAGTATTTT. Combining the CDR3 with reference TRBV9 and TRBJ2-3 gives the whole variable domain DSGVTQTPKHLITATGQRVTLRCSPRSGDLSVYWYQQSLDQGLQFLIQYYNGEERAKGNILERFSAQQFPDLHSELNLSSLELGDSALYFCASSVVLAGGPDTQYFGPGTRLTVL.

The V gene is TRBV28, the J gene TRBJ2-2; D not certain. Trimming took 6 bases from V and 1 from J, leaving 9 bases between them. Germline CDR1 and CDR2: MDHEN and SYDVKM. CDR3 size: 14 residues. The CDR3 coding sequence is TGTGCCAGCAGCCCACCACTGAACACCGGGGAGCTGTTTTTT. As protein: CASSPPLNTGELFF.

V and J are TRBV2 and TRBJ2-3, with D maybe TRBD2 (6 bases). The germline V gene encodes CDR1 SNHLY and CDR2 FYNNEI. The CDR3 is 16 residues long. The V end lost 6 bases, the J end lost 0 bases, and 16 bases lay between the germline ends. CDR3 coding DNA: TGTGCCAGCAGGTCGGGAGTGGCGCCCAGCACAGATACGCAGTATTTT. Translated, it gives CASRSGVAPSTDTQYF.

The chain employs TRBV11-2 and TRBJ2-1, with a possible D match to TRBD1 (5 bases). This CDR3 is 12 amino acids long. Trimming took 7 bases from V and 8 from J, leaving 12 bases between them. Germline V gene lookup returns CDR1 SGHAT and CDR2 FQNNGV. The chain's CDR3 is CASTNRFDEQFF. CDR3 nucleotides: TGTGCCAGCACCAACAGGTTCGATGAGCAGTTCTTC. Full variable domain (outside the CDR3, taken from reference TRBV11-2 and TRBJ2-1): EAGVAQSPRYKIIEKRQSVAFWCNPISGHATLYWYQQILGQGPKLLIQFQNNGVVDDSQLPKDRFSAERLKGVDSTLKIQPAKLEDSAVYLCASTNRFDEQFFGPGTRLTVL.

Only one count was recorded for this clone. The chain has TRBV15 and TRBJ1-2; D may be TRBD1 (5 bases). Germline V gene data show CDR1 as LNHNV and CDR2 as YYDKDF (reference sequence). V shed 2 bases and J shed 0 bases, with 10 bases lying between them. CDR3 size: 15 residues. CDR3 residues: CATSRRGGANYGYTF. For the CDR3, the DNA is TGTGCCACCAGCAGACGGGGGGGGGCTAACTATGGCTACACCTTC.

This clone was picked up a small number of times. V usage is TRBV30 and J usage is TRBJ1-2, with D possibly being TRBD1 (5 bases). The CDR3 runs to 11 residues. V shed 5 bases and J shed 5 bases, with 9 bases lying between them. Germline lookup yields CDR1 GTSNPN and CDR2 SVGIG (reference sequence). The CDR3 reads CAWDGTYGYTF. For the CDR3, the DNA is TGTGCCTGGGATGGGACTTATGGCTACACCTTC.

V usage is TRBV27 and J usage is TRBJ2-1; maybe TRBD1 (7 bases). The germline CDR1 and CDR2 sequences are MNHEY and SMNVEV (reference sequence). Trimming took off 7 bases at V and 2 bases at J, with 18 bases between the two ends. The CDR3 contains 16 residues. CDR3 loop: CASKLAGGGAYNEQFF. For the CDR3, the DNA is TGTGCCAGCAAACTAGCAGGGGGTGGGGCCTACAATGAGCAGTTCTTC.

Here the CDR3 reads CASSTLGQGDGLAGGLAKNIQYF. The CDR3 DNA reads as TGTGCCAGTAGTACCCTTGGACAGGGTGATGGACTAGCGGGAGGTTTAGCCAAAAACATTCAGTACTTC. The genes are TRBV19 and TRBJ2-4; 14 bases are a match to TRBD2. CDR3 length: 23 residues. Germline V gene data show CDR1 as LNHDA and CDR2 as SQIVND (reference sequence). V was pared by 4 bases and J by 0 bases, with 20 bases of the junction left unmatched. The full variable domain, completed using reference TRBV19 and TRBJ2-4, is DGGITQSPKYLFRKEGQNVTLSCEQNLNHDAMYWYRQDPGQGLRLIYYSQIVNDFQKGDIAEGYSVSREKKESFPLTVTSAQKNPTAFYLCASSTLGQGDGLAGGLAKNIQYFGAGTRLSVL.

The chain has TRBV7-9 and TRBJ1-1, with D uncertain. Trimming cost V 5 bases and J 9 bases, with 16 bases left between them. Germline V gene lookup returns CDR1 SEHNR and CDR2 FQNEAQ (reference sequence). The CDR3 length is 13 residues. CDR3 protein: CASSPITYIQAFF. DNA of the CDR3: TGTGCCAGCAGCCCTATTACGTATATACAAGCTTTCTTT. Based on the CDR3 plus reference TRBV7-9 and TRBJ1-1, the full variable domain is DTGVSQNPRHKITKRGQNVTFRCDPISEHNRLYWYRQTLGQGPEFLTYFQNEAQLEKSRLLSDRFSAERPKGSFSTLEIQRTEQGDSAMYLCASSPITYIQAFFGQGTRLTVV.

The CDR3 sequence: CASSVATSGSYNEQFF. The DNA for the CDR3 is TGTGCCAGCAGCGTAGCGACTAGCGGTTCCTACAATGAGCAGTTCTTC. The rearrangement joins TRBV9 to TRBJ2-1, with 9 bases identical to TRBD2. CDR3 length: 16 residues. Looked up from germline, CDR1 is SGDLS and CDR2 is YYNGEE. The trim removed 0 bases at V and 1 base at J, leaving 2 bases unmatched.

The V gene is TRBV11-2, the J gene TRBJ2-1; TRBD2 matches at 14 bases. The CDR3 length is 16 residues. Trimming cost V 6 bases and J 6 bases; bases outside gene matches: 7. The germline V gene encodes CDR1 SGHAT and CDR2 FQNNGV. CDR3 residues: CASRIPTSGRANEQFF. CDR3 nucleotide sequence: TGTGCCAGCAGAATTCCGACTAGCGGGAGGGCCAATGAGCAGTTCTTC.